The rows below give T cell receptor beta chains drawn from one sample of a study of blood T cell repertoires in COVID-19. Produced via immunoSEQ multiplex PCR; TCRdb's table is partial and in-frame only. The sample has a few hundred thousand clones; about 83% are singletons. Material: peripheral blood. The receptors derive from a man older than 75 with acute or convalescent COVID-19. The CDR3 runs from the conserved cysteine through the conserved F or W. D genes are given only for firm matches. Part of the rows lack a size; the others show once, few, many or a class for expanded clones.

d_call clone_size cdr3_length j_call v_call cdr3_aa cdr3_nt
- few 14 TRBJ1-1 TRBV6-5 CASSIKGGSTEAFF TGTGCCAGCTCCATCAAGGGAGGGAGCACTGAAGCTTTCTTT
TRBD1 - 15 TRBJ1-3 TRBV27 CASSKGQGKGNTIYF TGTGCCAGCAGTAAGGGACAGGGGAAAGGAAACACCATATATTTT
- once 13 TRBJ2-5 TRBV7-2 CASSFTRGETQYF TGTGCCAGCAGCTTTACGCGAGGAGAGACCCAGTACTTC
- - 16 TRBJ2-4 TRBV5-5 CASSLSGDLAKNIQYF TGTGCCAGCAGCTTGTCAGGGGACCTAGCCAAAAACATTCAGTACTTC
- - 14 TRBJ1-2 TRBV28 CASSPPGGEYGYTF TGTGCCAGCAGTCCCCCGGGGGGAGAGTATGGCTACACCTTC
TRBD2 once 16 TRBJ2-7 TRBV6-2/TRBV6-3 CASSYSLAGAAYEQYF TGTGCCAGCAGTTACTCCCTAGCGGGGGCCGCCTACGAGCAGTACTTC
TRBD1 - 12 TRBJ2-1 TRBV6-5 CASSSPGGEQFF TGTGCCAGCAGCTCGCCAGGGGGTGAGCAGTTCTTC
TRBD2 - 17 TRBJ2-1 TRBV4-2 CASSQETGLAGLSKEFF TGTGCCAGCAGCCAAGAAACGGGACTAGCGGGTCTAAGCAAGGAGTTCTTC
TRBD1 once 16 TRBJ1-3 TRBV5-6 CASGTIQGTIGNTIYF TGTGCCAGCGGTACCATACAGGGGACGATTGGAAACACCATATATTTT
TRBD1 - 16 TRBJ2-3 TRBV6-5 CASSYSWDRVADTQYF TGTGCCAGCAGTTACTCGTGGGACAGGGTGGCAGATACGCAGTATTTT
- many 13 TRBJ1-2 TRBV4-1 CASSQEAGYGYTF TGCGCCAGCAGCCAAGAAGCAGGCTATGGCTACACCTTC
- few 14 TRBJ2-1 TRBV5-1 CASSFESSYNEQFF TGCGCCAGCAGCTTTGAGAGCTCCTACAATGAGCAGTTCTTC
- - 13 TRBJ1-4 TRBV18 CASSPDRNEKLFF TGTGCCAGCTCACCAGACAGGAATGAAAAACTGTTTTTT
TRBD2 - 15 TRBJ2-1 TRBV3-1/TRBV3-2 CASSLGLAGYNEQFF TGTGCCAGCAGCCTGGGACTAGCGGGTTACAATGAGCAGTTCTTC
- - 18 TRBJ1-4 TRBV5-1 CASSLQTGAGGFNEKLFF TGCGCCAGCAGCCTACAGACAGGAGCTGGAGGATTTAATGAAAAACTGTTTTTT
- - 13 TRBJ1-4 TRBV2 CVTVTGFDEKLFF TGTGTCACAGTTACAGGTTTTGACGAAAAACTGTTTTTT
TRBD1 - 14 TRBJ2-1 TRBV28 CASSLLGTVNEQFF TGTGCCAGCAGTTTACTCGGGACAGTAAATGAGCAGTTCTTC
TRBD2 - 19 TRBJ2-1 TRBV24-1 CATSEWTSGRSGSYNEQFF TGTGCCACCAGTGAGTGGACTAGCGGGAGGAGTGGGTCCTACAATGAGCAGTTCTTC
- - 10 TRBJ2-3 TRBV20-1 CSAQADTQYF TGCAGTGCCCAGGCAGATACGCAGTATTTT
TRBD1 - 14 TRBJ1-1 TRBV28 CASKRQGMQTEAFF TGTGCCAGCAAGCGACAGGGAATGCAGACTGAAGCTTTCTTT